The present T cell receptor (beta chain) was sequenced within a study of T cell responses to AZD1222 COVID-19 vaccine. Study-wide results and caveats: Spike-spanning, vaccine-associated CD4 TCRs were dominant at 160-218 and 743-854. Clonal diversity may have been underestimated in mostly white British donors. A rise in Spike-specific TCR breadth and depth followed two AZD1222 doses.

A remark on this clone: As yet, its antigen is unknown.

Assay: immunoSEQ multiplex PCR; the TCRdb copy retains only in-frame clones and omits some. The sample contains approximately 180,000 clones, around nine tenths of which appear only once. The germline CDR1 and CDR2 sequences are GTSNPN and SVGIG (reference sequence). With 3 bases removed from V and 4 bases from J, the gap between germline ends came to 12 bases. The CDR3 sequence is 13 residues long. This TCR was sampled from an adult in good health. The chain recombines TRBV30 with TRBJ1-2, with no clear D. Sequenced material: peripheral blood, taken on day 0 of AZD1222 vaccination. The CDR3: CAWRSSTLYGYTF. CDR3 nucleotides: TGTGCCTGGAGGTCATCCACCCTCTATGGCTACACCTTC.